Listed below are T cell receptor beta chains from one sample, sequenced in a study of cytomegalovirus exposure and HLA in healthy donors. The data were produced by immunoSEQ multiplex PCR, yet TCRdb's version contains in-frame clones alone and is incomplete. The sample consists of some 54,000 clones, 90% of them appearing once. Sequenced material: PBMCs. Source of these receptors: a man between 18 and 29 years old in good health and CMV-seronegative. CDR3s include the opening cysteine and the closing phenylalanine or tryptophan. D genes are given only for firm matches. Expanded clones are given a class, and other clones once, few, many or no size at all.

>.|.|TRBV29-1|TRBJ1-1
TGCAGCGCAAGCAACACTGAAGCTTTCTTT
CSASNTEAFF
>.|.|TRBV9|TRBJ2-2
TGTGCCAGCAGCGTTCTAGACAGCGCTAACACCGGGGAGCTGTTTTTT
CASSVLDSANTGELFF
>.|TRBD2|TRBV29-1|TRBJ2-1
TGCAGCGTCGTGGGACTAGGGGTCTATGAGCAGTTCTTC
CSVVGLGVYEQFF
>.|.|TRBV6-6|TRBJ2-6
TGTGCCAGTGCGAGGCTTCCCAGGGCCAACGTCCTGACTTTC
CASARLPRANVLTF
>.|.|TRBV6-1|TRBJ2-7
TGTGCCAGCGCCCCAGGGAGGAACATCTACGAGCAGTACTTC
CASAPGRNIYEQYF
>.|.|TRBV9|TRBJ1-1
TGTGCCAGCAGCGTAGGGGCTATGAACACTGAAGCTTTCTTT
CASSVGAMNTEAFF
>.|TRBD1|TRBV5-1|TRBJ2-2
TGCGCCAGCCGTCTATATGGGACAGGGCCCTCCGGGGAGCTGTTTTTT
CASRLYGTGPSGELFF
>.|.|TRBV4-1|TRBJ2-1
TGCGCCAGCAGCCGCCTGCAGTCCAGGGGGGTGGACAATGAGCAGTTCTTC
CASSRLQSRGVDNEQFF
>.|.|TRBV7-6|TRBJ2-1
TGTGCCAGCAGCATGGGGCTCAATGAGCAGTTCTTC
CASSMGLNEQFF
>.|.|TRBV2|TRBJ2-7
TGTGCCAGCAGTGTTTTAGGGGAGCCGGGAAGTGACCCGGGAGCCCACGAGCAGTACTTC
CASSVLGEPGSDPGAHEQYF
>.|.|TRBV19|TRBJ2-7
TGTGCCAGTAGTAGATCGGAGACAGGCAGTCGCGAGCAGTACTTC
CASSRSETGSREQYF
>.|TRBD2|TRBV9|TRBJ2-2
TGTGCCAGCAGCCGGACTAGCGGGAGGGCCCACACCGGGGAGCTGTTTTTT
CASSRTSGRAHTGELFF
>.|.|TRBV2|TRBJ2-3
TGTGCCAGCAGAGCGACAGATACGCAGTATTTT
CASRATDTQYF
>.|.|TRBV6-5|TRBJ2-3
TGTGCCAGCAGTTACTCGTATACAGATACGCAGTATTTT
CASSYSYTDTQYF
>.|TRBD1|TRBV11-2|TRBJ1-1
TGTGCCAGTGGGAACAGGGGAGGAACTGAAGCTTTCTTT
CASGNRGGTEAFF
>.|.|TRBV11-2|TRBJ1-3
TGTGCCAGCAGCTTAGAGAGACAGGACTCTGGAAACACCATATATTTT
CASSLERQDSGNTIYF
>.|TRBD2|TRBV5-1|TRBJ2-3
TGCGCCAGCAGAGGAGGACTAGCGAACACAGATACGCAGTATTTT
CASRGGLANTDTQYF
>.|TRBD2|TRBV19|TRBJ2-1
TGTGCCAGTAGTATAGTTTATGGAGCGGGAGGGCGACGAAATGAGCAGTTCTTC
CASSIVYGAGGRRNEQFF
>.|TRBD2|TRBV2|TRBJ2-2
TGTGCCAGCACAGCCCTAGCGGGATCTTTGTACGGGGAGCTGTTTTTT
CASTALAGSLYGELFF
>.|TRBD1|TRBV4-1|TRBJ2-7
TGCGCCAGCAGCCAAGATGACAACAGGGGCAGGGACGAGCAGTACTTC
CASSQDDNRGRDEQYF
>.|.|TRBV18|TRBJ1-2
TGTGCCAGCTCACCCGACAGGCAGTATGGCTACACCTTC
CASSPDRQYGYTF
>.|.|TRBV6-5|TRBJ1-5
TGTGCCAGCAGCGACGCTAGGAGCAATCAGCCCCAGCATTTT
CASSDARSNQPQHF
>.|TRBD1|TRBV4-1|TRBJ2-2
TGCGCCAGCAGCCTGGGACAGGTGGACAGGGAGCTGTTTTTT
CASSLGQVDRELFF
>.|TRBD2|TRBV11-2|TRBJ2-3
TGTGCCAGCAGCTTAGGACTAGCGGGAGGCACAGATACGCAGTATTTT
CASSLGLAGGTDTQYF
>.|TRBD2|TRBV5-6|TRBJ2-7
TGTGCCAGCAGCTTGGTAGCGGGAGCGGGGGAGCAGTACTTC
CASSLVAGAGEQYF
>.|.|TRBV4-1|TRBJ1-1
TGCGCCAGCAGCCAAGATTTCGGACGGGGTCTGGGTGAAGCTTTCTTT
CASSQDFGRGLGEAFF
>.|.|TRBV28|TRBJ2-1
TGTGCCAGCAGTCCCCCCATCGGGGGTTACAATGAGCAGTTCTTC
CASSPPIGGYNEQFF
>.|.|TRBV30|TRBJ1-5
TGTGCCTGGAGTGTAGGCGGGTCCGGGGGGAATCAGCCCCAGCATTTT
CAWSVGGSGGNQPQHF
>.|.|TRBV28|TRBJ1-5
TGTGCCAGCGGGGCGGGGGGGGGCAATCAGCCCCAGCATTTT
CASGAGGGNQPQHF
>once|TRBD1|TRBV7-2|TRBJ2-2
TGTGCCAGCAGGCCCGAAACAGGGGCCACCGGGGAGCTGTTTTTT
CASRPETGATGELFF
>.|.|TRBV4-2|TRBJ2-5
TGTGCCAGCAGCCAGGGGGGAACAGGAGGAGACCAAGAGACCCAGTACTTC
CASSQGGTGGDQETQYF
>.|.|TRBV6-6|TRBJ2-7
TGTGCCAGCAGTTCCACCTCTAGCTCCGAGCAGTACTTC
CASSSTSSSEQYF
>.|TRBD1|TRBV27|TRBJ1-1
TGTGCCAGCAGTTCCGACAGGGGGCGTAAAACTGAAGCTTTCTTT
CASSSDRGRKTEAFF
>.|TRBD1|TRBV29-1|TRBJ1-3
TGCAGCGTTTACGGACAGGGAGGCTCTGGAAACACCATATATTTT
CSVYGQGGSGNTIYF
>.|.|TRBV7-2|TRBJ1-5
TGTGCCAGCAGCTTAGGAAGGGGTGGTCAGCCCCAGCATTTT
CASSLGRGGQPQHF
>.|.|TRBV5-4|TRBJ2-2
TGTGCCAGCAGCTTGACCCTCGGTAGATCTGGGGAGCTGTTTTTT
CASSLTLGRSGELFF
>.|.|TRBV7-6|TRBJ2-7
TGTGCCAGCAGCTTAACTAAGGGGGACTCCTACGAGCAGTACTTC
CASSLTKGDSYEQYF
>few|.|TRBV10-2|TRBJ2-7
TGCGCCAGCAGTGAAGGGGGTGGGTACGAGCAGTACTTC
CASSEGGGYEQYF
>.|TRBD1|TRBV4-1|TRBJ2-1
TGCGCCAGCGCAGGCCAACAGGGGGCCTACAATGAGCAGTTCTTC
CASAGQQGAYNEQFF
>few|.|TRBV2|TRBJ2-1
TGTGCCAGCAGTGGCCGGGACTTCTCCTACAATGAGCAGTTCTTC
CASSGRDFSYNEQFF
>.|.|TRBV28|TRBJ1-5
TGTGCCAGCAGTTATCCAGGACAGAGACAGCCCCAGCATTTT
CASSYPGQRQPQHF
>.|.|TRBV2|TRBJ1-2
TGTGCCAGCAGTGATGGGAGCTATGGCTACACCTTC
CASSDGSYGYTF
>.|TRBD2|TRBV19|TRBJ2-3
TGTGCCAGTCGGGTTACTAGCGGAAACACAGATACGCAGTATTTT
CASRVTSGNTDTQYF
>.|.|TRBV30|TRBJ1-1
TGTGCCGGTACAGGAAACACTGAAGCTTTCTTT
CAGTGNTEAFF
>.|.|TRBV2|TRBJ2-7
TGTGCCAGCAGTCCCCGGACTACCTCCTACGAGCAGTACTTC
CASSPRTTSYEQYF
>.|.|TRBV6-6|TRBJ2-7
TGTGCCAGCAGTTATCCGGACTTGGGCTCCTACGAGCAGTACTTC
CASSYPDLGSYEQYF
>.|.|TRBV7-4|TRBJ1-4
TGTGCCAGCAGCTTAGAGGGAGTAACAACTAATGAAAAACTGTTTTTT
CASSLEGVTTNEKLFF
>once|TRBD2|TRBV6-1|TRBJ2-1
TGTGCCAGCAGCCTTACTAGCGGGATTGGTGAGCAGTTCTTC
CASSLTSGIGEQFF
>once|.|TRBV19|TRBJ1-4
TGTGCCAGTAGTCTACAGGGCCCCAGTGAAAAACTGTTTTTT
CASSLQGPSEKLFF
>.|TRBD2|TRBV11-3|TRBJ2-1
TGTGCCAGCAGCTCCGCCGGGACTAGCGGGAGTCCGGGGTTAAATGAGCAGTTCTTC
CASSSAGTSGSPGLNEQFF
>.|.|TRBV7-2|TRBJ2-1
TGTGCCAGCAGCTGGGGGGAATTTGAGCAGTTCTTC
CASSWGEFEQFF
>few|.|TRBV4-2|TRBJ2-7
TGTGCCAGCAGCCAAGAGGCAGCGGCTCCCTACGAGCAGTACTTC
CASSQEAAAPYEQYF
>.|.|TRBV15|TRBJ1-2
TGTGCCACCAGCAGAGGAGACAGTCCCTATGGCTACACCTTC
CATSRGDSPYGYTF